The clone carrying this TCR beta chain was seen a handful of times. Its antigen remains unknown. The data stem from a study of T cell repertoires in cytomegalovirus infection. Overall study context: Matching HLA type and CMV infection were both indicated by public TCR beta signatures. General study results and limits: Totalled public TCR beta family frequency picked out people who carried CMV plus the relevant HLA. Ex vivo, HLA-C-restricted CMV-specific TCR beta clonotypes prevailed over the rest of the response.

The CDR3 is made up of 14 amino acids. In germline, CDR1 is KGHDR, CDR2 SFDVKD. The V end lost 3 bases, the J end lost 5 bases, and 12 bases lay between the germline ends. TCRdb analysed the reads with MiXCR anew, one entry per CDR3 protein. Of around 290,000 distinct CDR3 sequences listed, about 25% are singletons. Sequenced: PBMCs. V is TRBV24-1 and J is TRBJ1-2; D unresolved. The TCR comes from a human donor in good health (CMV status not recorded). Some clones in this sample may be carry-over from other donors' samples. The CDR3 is CATSDPNGSYGYTF. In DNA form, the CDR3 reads TGTGCCACCAGTGATCCTAATGGGAGTTATGGCTACACCTTC.